This section outlines one T cell receptor (beta chain) sequence together with its context. In germline, CDR1 is SGHTA, CDR2 FQGNSA. This CDR3 region has 13 residues. This sample is part of a study of T cells expressing NK-cell markers. Study-level information: Seven HCMV-seropositive donors and one seronegative donor made up the eight sequenced donors.

The authors made TCR beta cDNA libraries by 5'RACE template switching. This switching added a universal primer site and UMIs. Reanalyzing the 5' RACE reads, TCRdb keeps one entry per CDR3 protein, without DNA. The specimen's table records under 500,000 distinct CDR3 sequences. The clonotype originates from a woman between 18 and 69 years old in good health. The chain uses TRBV7-2 and TRBJ2-2. Sequencing was carried out using blood T cells: a sorted CD56 or NKG2C T cell subset, CD4+ or CD8+ T cells, or bulk PBMC T cells (not recorded which). The CDR3 reads CASSFRHTGELFF.